Sequencing of this TCR beta chain was carried out in a study of naive and memory T cell subsets. Study findings and constraints: In naive cells, over 95% of TCR sequences were seen only once. Especially in CD8 cells, naive repertoires contained a few larger clonotypes, possibly CD45RA-re-expressing memory cells.

This clonotype was detected a few times. Its matching antigen is unknown. The beta constant-region primer was an equimolar mix of two oligonucleotides covering TRBC1 and TRBC2. The ligated cDNA underwent four PCR rounds using SP2 and nested alpha and beta constant-region primers. A single record per CDR3 protein comes from TCRdb applying MiXCR to the UMI-ligation and nested PCR reads. The sample shows around 100,000 distinct CDR3 sequences, roughly 15% of them seen only once. The sequencing input was naive CD8+ T cells from blood. The TCR was taken from a human donor in good health.

The CDR3 nucleotides are TGTGCCACCAGCAGAGACACCGCGAACACTGAAGCTTTCTTT. Translated: CATSRDTANTEAFF. This chain connects TRBV15 to TRBJ1-1, with no clear D. V gave up 0 bases and J gave up 1 base, with 6 bases separating them. CDR1 is LNHNV and CDR2 is YYDKDF in the germline V gene (reference sequence). This CDR3 region has 14 residues.